This record concerns one TCR beta chain sequence. Its antigen is not known. This sample was included in a study of immune evolution from preneoplasia to lung adenocarcinoma. Study-level information: HLA loss of heterozygosity: roughly 6.4% AIS, about 14% MIA, roughly 35% ADC, none AAH. Broader study findings: Later-stage lesions appeared to have more T cells, more diversity, less clonality.

Assay used: immunoSEQ multiplex PCR; TCRdb lists only in-frame clones, some missing. The sample records fewer than 8,000 clones, approximately 80% being singletons. Between the mid-2010s and the late 2010s, patients underwent resection in Japan or China. The sample comprised FFPE minimally invasive lung adenocarcinoma tissue. The receptor was derived from a person between 50 and 70 years old with lung adenocarcinoma.

CDR3 in DNA: TGTGCCAGCAGTTACGGGACAGCGAACACCGGGGAGCTGTTTTTT. Translation gives CASSYGTANTGELFF. J is TRBJ2-2 and V is TRBV6-5; TRBD1 matches 7 bases. Per germline, CDR1 MNHEY and CDR2 SVGAGI. V was pared by 2 bases and J by 0 bases, with 0 bases of the junction left unmatched. This CDR3 spans 15 amino acids.